This entry is about one TCR beta chain. The V and J ends lost 5 bases and 1 base respectively, with 16 bases between them. The CDR3 loop spans 16 amino acids. CDR1 is SGHTA, CDR2 FQGTGA, per germline. TCRdb fed the 5' RACE reads into MiXCR, producing one record per CDR3 protein. This table has roughly 49,000 distinct CDR3 sequences, about 4.1% appearing once. The data belong to a study of early T cells in non-severe SARS-CoV-2 infection. This chain uses TRBV7-3 with TRBJ2-3, with D hard to call. The TCR originated in an adult who was a healthcare worker with PCR-confirmed SARS-CoV-2 infection or an uninfected control (not recorded which). The specimen sequenced was whole blood. CDR3 region: CASSTRSSRGTDTQYF. The CDR3, as DNA: TGTGCCAGCAGCACCCGGTCGTCACGGGGCACAGATACGCAGTATTTT.